This T cell receptor beta chain was sequenced in a study of blood T cell repertoires in COVID-19. In the original analysis: Amplified reference gene primers provided the basis for estimating nucleated cell counts. Profiled with immunoSEQ multiplex PCR; TCRdb holds only in-frame clones, not every one. V, J and clone size are taken as reported in that table, and D and trimming were inferred from the DNA itself. The sample carries tens of thousands of clones, 85% to 90% recorded once. Germline CDR1 SGHRS, CDR2 YFSETQ. The CDR3 is 14 residues long. V was pared by 2 bases and J by 5 bases, with 5 bases of the junction left unmatched.

This TCR was recovered from a woman in her 70s with active COVID-19. J is TRBJ2-7 and V is TRBV5-1; 9 bases are shared with TRBD1. Sequencing was performed on peripheral blood. CDR3 protein: CASSLGQGKDEQYF. The CDR3 DNA reads TGCGCCAGCAGCTTAGGACAGGGGAAGGACGAGCAGTACTTC.